Given below is one TCR beta chain in context. What it binds is unknown. This record belongs to a study of OX40 agonist ivuxolimab in advanced cancers. Assay: immunoSEQ multiplex PCR; the TCRdb copy retains only in-frame clones and omits some. The sample carries 30,000 to 40,000 clones, around 81% recorded once. The length of the CDR3 is 17 residues. The ends were cut back, 1 base at V and 2 bases at J, with 17 bases in the middle. Germline V gives CDR1 KGHSH, CDR2 LQKENI. Study outcomes and limitations: Both blood CD4+ and CD8+ T cells showed clonal growth by week 6 at 0.1 to 3.0 mg/kg.

Specimen: CD4+ or CD8+ T cells sorted from blood, collected in a trial of the OX40 agonist ivuxolimab. This rearrangement joins TRBV18 to TRBJ1-2, with D perhaps TRBD1 (6 bases). The TCR sequence derives from an adult with an advanced solid tumor such as melanoma, head and neck, liver or kidney cancer. CDR3 sequence (DNA): TGTGCCAGCTCACCACTGACCCGGGGGGGGGCGAACTATGGCTACACCTTC. It codes for CASSPLTRGGANYGYTF.